This TCR beta chain is drawn from a study of blood T cell repertoires in COVID-19. Overall study context: Material from acute and convalescent COVID-19 was sourced from the United States, Italy and Spain. PBMCs, B-cell-depleted T cells, or T cells provided the cDNA or gDNA that made up the material.

This CDR3 has 16 residues. Trimming took 4 bases from V and 0 from J, leaving 10 bases between them. Per the germline V gene, CDR1 is SGHAT and CDR2 is FQNNGV. Original analysis: Counts of nucleated cells, estimated from reference gene primer amplification, were obtained. Here immunoSEQ multiplex PCR was the method, and the copy in TCRdb shows in-frame clones only, minus some. The D gene and trimming were derived from the DNA, and the V and J assignments and clone size from that table. The table shows about 30,000 clones, with about nine tenths occurring only once. The clonotype originates from a human donor with active COVID-19. The donor label of this sample is uncertain. The chain joins TRBV11-2 to TRBJ2-6, with D tentatively TRBD2 (6 bases). Specimen: peripheral blood. The CDR3 protein is CASSSGLSSGANVLTF. The CDR3 coding sequence is TGTGCCAGCAGCTCGGGACTCAGCTCTGGGGCCAACGTCCTGACTTTC.